The present TCR beta chain was sequenced within a study of shared clonotypes between healthy human individuals. Study-level findings and limits: Clonotype sharing across a few donors was observed for about 5.5% of naive CD4 clonotypes.

TCRdb keeps only in-frame clones here, not all; method: immunoSEQ multiplex PCR. The sample consists of about 710,000 clones, 72% of them appearing once. The CDR3 has 15 amino acids. Trimming pared 3 bases from V and 4 bases from J, leaving 15 bases between. Germline-derived CDR1 and CDR2 are SGHTA and FQGNSA. Regarding this clone: Its specificity is not known.

This TCR came from a woman aged 30 to 39 in good health. Source material: memory CD4+ T cells sorted from blood. Subset specified: CD45RA-negative fraction. The V gene is TRBV7-2, the J gene TRBJ2-5; D is possibly TRBD2 (5 bases). Here the CDR3 DNA reads TGTGCCAGCAGCTTGTTTCACTCCGAGGGAGAGACCCAGTACTTC. Residues: CASSLFHSEGETQYF.